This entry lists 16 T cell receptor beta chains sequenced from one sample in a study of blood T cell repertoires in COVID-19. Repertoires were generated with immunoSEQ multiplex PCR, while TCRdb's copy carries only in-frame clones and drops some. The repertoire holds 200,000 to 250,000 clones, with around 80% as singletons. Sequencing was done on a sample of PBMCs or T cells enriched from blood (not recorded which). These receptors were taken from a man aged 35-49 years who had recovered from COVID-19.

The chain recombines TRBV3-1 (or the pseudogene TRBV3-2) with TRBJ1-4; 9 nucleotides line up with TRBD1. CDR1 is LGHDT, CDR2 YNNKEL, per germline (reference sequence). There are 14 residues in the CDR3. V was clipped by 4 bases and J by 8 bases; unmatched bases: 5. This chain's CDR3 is CASSPGTGQEKLFF. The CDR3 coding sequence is TGTGCCAGCAGCCCCGGGACAGGGCAGGAAAAACTGTTTTTT.

The CDR3 nucleotides read TGTGCCAGCACCTCCTTTAAAGAGGCCCTCCACTTT. This translates into CASTSFKEALHF. This rearrangement joins TRBV2 to TRBJ1-6; D not certain. The germline V gene has CDR1 SNHLY and CDR2 FYNNEI. The CDR3 extends over 12 amino acids. V shed 7 bases and J shed 14 bases, with 15 bases lying between them.

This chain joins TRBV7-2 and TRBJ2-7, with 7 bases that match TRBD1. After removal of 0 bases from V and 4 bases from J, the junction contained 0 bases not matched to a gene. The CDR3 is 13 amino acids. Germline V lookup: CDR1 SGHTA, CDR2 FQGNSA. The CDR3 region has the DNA TGTGCCAGCAGCTTAGCGACAGGGTACGAGCAGTACTTC. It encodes CASSLATGYEQYF.

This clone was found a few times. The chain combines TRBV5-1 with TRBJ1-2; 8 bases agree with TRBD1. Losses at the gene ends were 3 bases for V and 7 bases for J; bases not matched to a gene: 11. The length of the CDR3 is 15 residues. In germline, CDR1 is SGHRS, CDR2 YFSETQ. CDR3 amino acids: CASSSLLQGAGGYTF. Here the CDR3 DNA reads TGCGCCAGCAGCTCACTCCTTCAGGGGGCAGGTGGCTACACCTTC.

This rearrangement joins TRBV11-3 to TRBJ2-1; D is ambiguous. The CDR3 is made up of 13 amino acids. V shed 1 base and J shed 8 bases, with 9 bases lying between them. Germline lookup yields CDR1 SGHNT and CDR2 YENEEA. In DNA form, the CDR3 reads TGTGCCAGCAGCTTAGGCCTGGGCGATGAGCAGTTCTTC. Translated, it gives CASSLGLGDEQFF. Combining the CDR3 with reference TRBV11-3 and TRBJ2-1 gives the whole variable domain EAGVVQSPRYKIIEKKQPVAFWCNPISGHNTLYWYLQNLGQGPELLIRYENEEAVDDSQLPKDRFSAERLKGVDSTLKIQPAELGDSAVYLCASSLGLGDEQFFGPGTRLTVL.

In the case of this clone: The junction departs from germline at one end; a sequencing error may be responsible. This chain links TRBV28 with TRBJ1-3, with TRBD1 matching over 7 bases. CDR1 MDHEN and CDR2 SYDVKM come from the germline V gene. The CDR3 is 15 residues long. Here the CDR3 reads CASSLYRGSGNTIYF. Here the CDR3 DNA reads TGTGCCAGCAGCTTATACAGGGGTTCTGGAAACACCATATATTTT. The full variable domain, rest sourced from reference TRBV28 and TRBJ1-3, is DVKVTQSSRYLVKRTGEKVFLECVQDMDHENMFWYRQDPGLGLRLIYFSYDVKMKEKGDIPEGYSVSREKKERFSLILESASTNQTSMYLCASSLYRGSGNTIYFGEGSWLTVV.

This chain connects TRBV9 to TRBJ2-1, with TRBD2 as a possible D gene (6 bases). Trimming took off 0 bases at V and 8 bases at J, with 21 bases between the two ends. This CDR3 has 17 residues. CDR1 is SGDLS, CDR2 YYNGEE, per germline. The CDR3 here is CASSVGMGGEGSDEQFF. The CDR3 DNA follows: TGTGCCAGCAGCGTAGGGATGGGCGGGGAAGGCTCCGATGAGCAGTTCTTC.

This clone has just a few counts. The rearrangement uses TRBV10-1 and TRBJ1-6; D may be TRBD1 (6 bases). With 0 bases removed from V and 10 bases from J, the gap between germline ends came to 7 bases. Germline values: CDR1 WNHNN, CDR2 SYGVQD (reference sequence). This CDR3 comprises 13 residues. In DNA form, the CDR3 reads TGCGCCAGCAGTGAGTCACAGGGCTCACCCCTCCACTTT. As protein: CASSESQGSPLHF.

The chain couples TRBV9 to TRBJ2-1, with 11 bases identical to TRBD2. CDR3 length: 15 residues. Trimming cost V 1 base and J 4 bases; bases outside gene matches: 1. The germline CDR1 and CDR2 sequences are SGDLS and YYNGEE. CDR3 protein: CASSVTSGGYNEQFF. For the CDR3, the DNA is TGTGCCAGCAGCGTAACTAGCGGGGGTTACAATGAGCAGTTCTTC.

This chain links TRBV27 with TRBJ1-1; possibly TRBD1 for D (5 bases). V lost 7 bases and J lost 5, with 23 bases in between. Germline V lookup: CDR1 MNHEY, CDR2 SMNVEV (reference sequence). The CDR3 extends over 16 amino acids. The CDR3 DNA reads TGTGCCAGCACCCGAGCGGGCCTGGGGGAGAGGACTGAAGCTTTCTTT. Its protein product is CASTRAGLGERTEAFF.

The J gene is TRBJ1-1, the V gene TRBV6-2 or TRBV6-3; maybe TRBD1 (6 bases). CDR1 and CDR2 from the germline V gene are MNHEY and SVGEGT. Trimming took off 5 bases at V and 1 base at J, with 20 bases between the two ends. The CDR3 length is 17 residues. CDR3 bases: TGTGCCAGCAGTACCAGGGGACGGGCTTTAAAGAACACTGAAGCTTTCTTT. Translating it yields CASSTRGRALKNTEAFF.

The CDR3 nucleotides are TGTGCCAGCAGCCAAGATCACAGTGAAGAGACCCAGTACTTC. This codes for CASSQDHSEETQYF. This sequence joins TRBV4-2 and TRBJ2-5; D remains unclear. There are 14 residues in the CDR3. V lost 0 bases and J lost 3, with 8 bases in between. Germline-derived CDR1 and CDR2 are LGHNA and YNFKEQ.

The CDR3 spells CASSPDRRDHGEQFF. The CDR3, as DNA: TGTGCCAGCAGCCCAGACAGAAGGGATCATGGTGAGCAGTTCTTC. This chain joins TRBV2 and TRBJ2-1; D may be TRBD1 (5 bases). The CDR3 consists of 15 residues. Trimming pared 6 bases from V and 9 bases from J, leaving 21 bases between. Germline CDR1 SNHLY, CDR2 FYNNEI.

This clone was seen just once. CDR3 loop: CASSRPSDGGPANTGELFF. For the CDR3, the DNA is TGTGCCAGCAGCCGCCCCTCCGACGGGGGGCCCGCGAACACCGGGGAGCTGTTTTTT. The chain joins TRBV7-3 to TRBJ2-2; D is possibly TRBD2 (7 bases). The CDR3 length is 19 residues. Germline assignment: CDR1 SGHTA and CDR2 FQGTGA. The V end was cut by 5 bases, the J end by 0 bases, with 22 bases between.

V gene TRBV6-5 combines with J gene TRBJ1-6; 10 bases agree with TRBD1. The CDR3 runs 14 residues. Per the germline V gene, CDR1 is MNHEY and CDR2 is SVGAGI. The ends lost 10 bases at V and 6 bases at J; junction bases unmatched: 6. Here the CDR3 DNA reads TGTGCCACCCTACGGACAGGGGGTAATTCACCCCTCCACTTT. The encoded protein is CATLRTGGNSPLHF.

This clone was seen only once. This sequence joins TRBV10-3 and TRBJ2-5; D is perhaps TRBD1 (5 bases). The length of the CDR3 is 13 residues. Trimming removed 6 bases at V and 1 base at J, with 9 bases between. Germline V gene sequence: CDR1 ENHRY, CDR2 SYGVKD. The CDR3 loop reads CAISRAAQETQYF. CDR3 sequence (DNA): TGTGCCATCAGCAGGGCAGCCCAAGAGACCCAGTACTTC.